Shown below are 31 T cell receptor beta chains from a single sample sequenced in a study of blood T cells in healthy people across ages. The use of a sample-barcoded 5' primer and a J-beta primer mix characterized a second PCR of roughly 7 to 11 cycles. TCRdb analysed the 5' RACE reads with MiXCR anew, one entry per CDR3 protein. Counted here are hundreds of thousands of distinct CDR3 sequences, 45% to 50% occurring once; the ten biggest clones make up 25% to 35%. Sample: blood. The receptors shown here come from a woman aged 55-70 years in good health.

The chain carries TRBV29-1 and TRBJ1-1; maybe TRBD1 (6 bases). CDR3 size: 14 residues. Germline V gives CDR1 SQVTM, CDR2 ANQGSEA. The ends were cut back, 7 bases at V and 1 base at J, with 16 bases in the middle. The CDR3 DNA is TGCAGCGGATTGCTTATAGGGGGGAACACTGAAGCTTTCTTT. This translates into CSGLLIGGNTEAFF.

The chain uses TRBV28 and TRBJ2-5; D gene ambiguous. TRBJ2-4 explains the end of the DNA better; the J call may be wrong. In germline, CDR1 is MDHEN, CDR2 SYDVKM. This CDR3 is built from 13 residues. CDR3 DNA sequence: TGTGCCAGCAGGCCTTCAGGTCGGGACATTCAGTACTTC. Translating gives CASRPSGRDIQYF.

CDR3 residues: CASSFTTGGAFTEAFF. The CDR3 DNA is TGCGCCAGCAGCTTTACCACAGGGGGCGCCTTCACTGAAGCTTTCTTT. V is TRBV5-1 and J is TRBJ1-1, with 9 bases fitting TRBD1. Germline loops: CDR1 SGHRS, CDR2 YFSETQ. With V trimmed by 2 bases and J by 4 bases, 9 bases remained unmatched. The CDR3 is 16 amino acids.

CDR3 in DNA: TGTGCCAGCAGCCTTAGCGGGAAAGCCGGGGAGCTGTTTTTT. This encodes CASSLSGKAGELFF. J is TRBJ2-2 and V is TRBV11-2; 8 bases align to TRBD2. Germline values: CDR1 SGHAT, CDR2 FQNNGV. The J segment lost 6 bases and the V segment lost 5 bases, leaving 5 bases of the junction unmatched. The CDR3 length is 14 residues.

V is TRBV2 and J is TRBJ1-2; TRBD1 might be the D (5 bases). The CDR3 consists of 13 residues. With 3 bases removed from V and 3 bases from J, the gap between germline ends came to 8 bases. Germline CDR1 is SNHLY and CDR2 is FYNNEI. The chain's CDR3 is CASSEWGDYGYTF. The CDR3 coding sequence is TGTGCCAGCAGTGAGTGGGGGGACTATGGCTACACCTTC.

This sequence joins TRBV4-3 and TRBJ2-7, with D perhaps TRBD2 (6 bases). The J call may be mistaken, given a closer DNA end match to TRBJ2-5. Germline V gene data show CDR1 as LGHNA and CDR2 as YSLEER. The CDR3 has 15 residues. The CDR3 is CASSQGPFGGETQYF. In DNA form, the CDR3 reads TGCGCCAGCAGCCAAGGACCCTTCGGGGGAGAGACCCAGTACTTC.

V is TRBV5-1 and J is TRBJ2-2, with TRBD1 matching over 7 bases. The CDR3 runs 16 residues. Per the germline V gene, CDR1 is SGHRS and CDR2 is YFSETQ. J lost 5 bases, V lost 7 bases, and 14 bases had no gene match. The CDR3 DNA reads TGCGCCAGCCGAGCCCCGGGACAGTTTTTTACCGGGGAGCTGTTTTTT. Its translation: CASRAPGQFFTGELFF.

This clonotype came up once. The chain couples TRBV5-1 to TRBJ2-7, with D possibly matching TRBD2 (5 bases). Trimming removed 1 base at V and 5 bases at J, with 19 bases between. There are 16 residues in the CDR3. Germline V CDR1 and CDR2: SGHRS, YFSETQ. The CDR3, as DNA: TGCGCCAGCAGCTTGTGGTTTTCGGGATCCGCGCACGAGCAGTACTTC. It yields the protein CASSLWFSGSAHEQYF. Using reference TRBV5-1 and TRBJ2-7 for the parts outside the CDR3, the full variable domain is KAGVTQTPRYLIKTRGQQVTLSCSPISGHRSVSWYQQTPGQGLQFLFEYFSETQRNKGNFPGRFSGRQFSNSRSEMNVSTLELGDSALYLCASSLWFSGSAHEQYFGPGTRLTVT.

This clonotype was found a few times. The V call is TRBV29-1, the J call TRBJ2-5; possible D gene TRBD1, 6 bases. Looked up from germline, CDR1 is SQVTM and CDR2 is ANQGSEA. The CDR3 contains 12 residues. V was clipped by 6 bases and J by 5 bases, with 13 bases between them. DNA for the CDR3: TGCAGCGTCGGACAGACGGGGGAGACCCAGTACTTC. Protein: CSVGQTGETQYF.

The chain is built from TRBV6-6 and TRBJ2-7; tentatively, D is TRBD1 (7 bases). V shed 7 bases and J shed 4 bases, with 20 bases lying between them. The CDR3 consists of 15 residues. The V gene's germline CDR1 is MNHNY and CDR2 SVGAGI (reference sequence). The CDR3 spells CASTPGGSRGYEQYF. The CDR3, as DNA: TGTGCCAGCACCCCAGGGGGGAGCAGAGGGTACGAGCAGTACTTC.

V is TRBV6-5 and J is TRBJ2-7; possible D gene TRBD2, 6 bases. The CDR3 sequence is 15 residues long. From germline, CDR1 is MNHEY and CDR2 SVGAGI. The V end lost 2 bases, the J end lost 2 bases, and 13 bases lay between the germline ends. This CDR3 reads CASSYQGRGTYEQYF. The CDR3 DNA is TGTGCCAGCAGTTACCAGGGCCGGGGGACCTACGAGCAGTACTTC.

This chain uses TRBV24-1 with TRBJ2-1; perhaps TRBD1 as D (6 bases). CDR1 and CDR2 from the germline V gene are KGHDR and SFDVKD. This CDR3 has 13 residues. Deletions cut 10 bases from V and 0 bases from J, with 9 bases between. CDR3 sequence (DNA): TGTGCCACGTCGGACAGCTCCTACAATGAGCAGTTCTTC. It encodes CATSDSSYNEQFF.

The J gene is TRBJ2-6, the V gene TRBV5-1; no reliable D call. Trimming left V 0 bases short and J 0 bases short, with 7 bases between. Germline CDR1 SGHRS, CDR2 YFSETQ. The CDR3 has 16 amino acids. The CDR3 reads CASSLVGNSGANVLTF. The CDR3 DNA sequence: TGCGCCAGCAGCTTGGTGGGGAACTCTGGGGCCAACGTCCTGACTTTC. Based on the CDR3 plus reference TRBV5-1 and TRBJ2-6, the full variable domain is KAGVTQTPRYLIKTRGQQVTLSCSPISGHRSVSWYQQTPGQGLQFLFEYFSETQRNKGNFPGRFSGRQFSNSRSEMNVSTLELGDSALYLCASSLVGNSGANVLTFGAGSRLTVL.

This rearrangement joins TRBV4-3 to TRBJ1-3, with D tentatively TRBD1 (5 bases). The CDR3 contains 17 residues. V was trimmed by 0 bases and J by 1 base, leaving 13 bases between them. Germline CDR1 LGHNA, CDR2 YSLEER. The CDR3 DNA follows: TGCGCCAGCAGCCAAGACAGGGCCCATCCTTCTGGAAACACCATATATTTT. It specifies CASSQDRAHPSGNTIYF.

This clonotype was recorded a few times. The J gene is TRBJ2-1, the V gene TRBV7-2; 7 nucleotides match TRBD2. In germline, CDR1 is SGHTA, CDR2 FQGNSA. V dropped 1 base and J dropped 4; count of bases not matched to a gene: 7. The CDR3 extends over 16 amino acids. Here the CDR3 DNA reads TGTGCCAGCAGCTTAGGGCCCAGCGGGAATTACAATGAGCAGTTCTTC. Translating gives CASSLGPSGNYNEQFF.

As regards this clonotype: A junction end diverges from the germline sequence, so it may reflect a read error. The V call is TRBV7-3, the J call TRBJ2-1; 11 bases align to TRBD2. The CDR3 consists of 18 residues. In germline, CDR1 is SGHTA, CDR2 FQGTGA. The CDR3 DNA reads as TGTGCCAGCAGCTTAACGGTACTAGCGGGAGACAACTACAGTGAGCAGTTCTTC. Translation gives CASSLTVLAGDNYSEQFF.

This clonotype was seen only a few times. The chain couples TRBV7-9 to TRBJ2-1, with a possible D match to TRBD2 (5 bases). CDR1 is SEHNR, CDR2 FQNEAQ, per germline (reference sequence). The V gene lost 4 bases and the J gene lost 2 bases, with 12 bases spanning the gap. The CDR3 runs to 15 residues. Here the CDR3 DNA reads TGTGCCAGCAGCTCCACTACTAGTCCCTACAATGAGCAGTTCTTC. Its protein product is CASSSTTSPYNEQFF.

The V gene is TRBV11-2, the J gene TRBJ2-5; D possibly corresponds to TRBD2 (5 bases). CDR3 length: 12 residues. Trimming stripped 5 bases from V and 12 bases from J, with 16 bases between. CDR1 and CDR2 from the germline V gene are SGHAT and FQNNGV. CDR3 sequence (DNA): TGTGCCAGCAGCCAACCCGGAGGTTCGGAGTACTTC. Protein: CASSQPGGSEYF.

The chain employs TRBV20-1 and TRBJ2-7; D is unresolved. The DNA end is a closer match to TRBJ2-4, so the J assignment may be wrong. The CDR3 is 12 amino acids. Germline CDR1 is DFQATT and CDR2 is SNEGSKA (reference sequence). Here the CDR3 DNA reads TGCAGTGCTATAGATGTTAGTCACATTCAGTACTTC. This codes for CSAIDVSHIQYF.

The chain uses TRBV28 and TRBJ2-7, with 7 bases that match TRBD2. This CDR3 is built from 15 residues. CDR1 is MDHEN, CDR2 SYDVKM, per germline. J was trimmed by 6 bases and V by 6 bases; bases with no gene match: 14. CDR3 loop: CASSRSAGYDGEQYF. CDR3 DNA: TGTGCCAGCAGCCGCTCAGCGGGGTACGACGGCGAGCAGTACTTC.

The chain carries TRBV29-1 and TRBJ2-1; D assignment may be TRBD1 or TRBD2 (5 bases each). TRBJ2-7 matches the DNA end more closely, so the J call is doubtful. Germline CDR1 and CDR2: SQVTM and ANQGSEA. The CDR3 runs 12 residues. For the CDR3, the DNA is TGCAGCGTCCAGACAGACTACAATGAGCAGTACTTC. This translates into CSVQTDYNEQYF.

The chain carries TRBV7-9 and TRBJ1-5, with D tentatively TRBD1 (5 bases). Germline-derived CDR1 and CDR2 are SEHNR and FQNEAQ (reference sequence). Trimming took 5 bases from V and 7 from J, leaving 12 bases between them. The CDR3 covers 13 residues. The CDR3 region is CASSPGARQPQHF. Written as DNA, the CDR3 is TGTGCCAGCAGCCCCGGGGCTAGGCAGCCCCAGCATTTT.

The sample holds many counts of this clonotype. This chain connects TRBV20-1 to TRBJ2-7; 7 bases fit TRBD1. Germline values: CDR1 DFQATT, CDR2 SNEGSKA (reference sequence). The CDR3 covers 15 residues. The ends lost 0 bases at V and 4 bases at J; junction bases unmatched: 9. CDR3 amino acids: CSARDIRGQQYEQYF. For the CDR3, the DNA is TGCAGTGCTAGAGATATTCGGGGACAGCAGTACGAGCAGTACTTC.

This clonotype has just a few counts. Written as DNA, the CDR3 is TGTGCCAGCAGCTTAGAGGGGACAGGCTTTTGGGCCAACGTCCTGACTTTC. Protein sequence: CASSLEGTGFWANVLTF. The gene calls are TRBV7-2 and TRBJ2-6; 8 bases agree with TRBD1. Germline loops: CDR1 SGHTA, CDR2 FQGNSA. After removal of 1 base from V and 5 bases from J, the junction contained 7 bases not matched to a gene. The CDR3 consists of 17 residues.

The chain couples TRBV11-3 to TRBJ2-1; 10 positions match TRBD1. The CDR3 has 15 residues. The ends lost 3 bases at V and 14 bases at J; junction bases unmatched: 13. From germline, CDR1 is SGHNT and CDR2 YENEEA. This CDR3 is CASSLRGTGDDGKFF. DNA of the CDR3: TGTGCCAGCAGCTTGAGAGGGACAGGGGACGATGGAAAGTTCTTC.

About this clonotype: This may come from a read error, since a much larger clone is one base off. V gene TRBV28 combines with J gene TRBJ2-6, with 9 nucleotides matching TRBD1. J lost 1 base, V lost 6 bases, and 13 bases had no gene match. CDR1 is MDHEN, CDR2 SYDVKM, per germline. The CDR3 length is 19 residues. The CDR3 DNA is TGTGCCAGCAGCCGAACACTCCAGGACAGGGGATCTGGGGCCAACGTCCTGACTTTC. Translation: CASSRTLQDRGSGANVLTF.

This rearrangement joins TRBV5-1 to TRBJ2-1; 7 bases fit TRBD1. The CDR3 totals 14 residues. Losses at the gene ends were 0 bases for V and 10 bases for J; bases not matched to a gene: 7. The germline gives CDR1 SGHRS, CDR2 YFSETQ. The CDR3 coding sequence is TGCGCCAGCAGCTTGGAGGGGGCAGTAGGAGAGCAGTTCTTC. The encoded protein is CASSLEGAVGEQFF.

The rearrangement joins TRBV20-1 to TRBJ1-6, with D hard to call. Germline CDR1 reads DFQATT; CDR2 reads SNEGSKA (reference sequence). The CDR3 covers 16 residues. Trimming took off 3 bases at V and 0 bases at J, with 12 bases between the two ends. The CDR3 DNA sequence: TGCAGTGCTAGTAGGGCGGGGAGCTCCTATAATTCACCCCTCCACTTT. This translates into CSASRAGSSYNSPLHF.

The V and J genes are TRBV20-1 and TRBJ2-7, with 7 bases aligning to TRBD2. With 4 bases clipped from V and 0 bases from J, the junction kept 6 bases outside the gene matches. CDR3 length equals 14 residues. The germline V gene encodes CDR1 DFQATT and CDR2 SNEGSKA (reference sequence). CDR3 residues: CSATRQRGSYEQYF. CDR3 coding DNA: TGCAGTGCTACAAGGCAGCGGGGCTCCTACGAGCAGTACTTC.

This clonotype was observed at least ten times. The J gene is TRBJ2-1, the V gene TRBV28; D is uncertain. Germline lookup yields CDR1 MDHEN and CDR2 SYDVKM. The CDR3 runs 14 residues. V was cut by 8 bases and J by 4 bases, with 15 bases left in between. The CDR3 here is CASSGVNTYNEQFF. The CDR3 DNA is TGTGCCAGCTCTGGGGTGAACACTTACAATGAGCAGTTCTTC.

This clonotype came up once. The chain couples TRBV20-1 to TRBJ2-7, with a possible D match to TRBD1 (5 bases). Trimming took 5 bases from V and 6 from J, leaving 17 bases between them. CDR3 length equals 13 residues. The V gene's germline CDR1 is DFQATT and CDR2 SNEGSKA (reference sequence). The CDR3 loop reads CSASDRARGEQYF. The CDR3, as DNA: TGCAGTGCTTCGGACCGGGCTAGGGGCGAGCAGTACTTC.